The present entry profiles one TCR beta chain with its context. This sample is part of a study of blood T cell repertoires in COVID-19. Assay: immunoSEQ multiplex PCR; the TCRdb copy retains only in-frame clones and omits some. Found here are 150,000 to 200,000 clones, 80% of them singletons; the top ten hold approximately 6%. This CDR3 comprises 14 residues. Germline V gives CDR1 SGHNT, CDR2 YYREEE (reference sequence). V lost 4 bases and J lost 4; bases outside the gene matches: 2. Living in 25 or so US areas, the participants were between roughly 18 and 89 years of age. The TCR sequence derives from a middle-aged man who had recovered from COVID-19. The sequenced sample was PBMCs or T cells enriched from blood (not recorded which). The V and J genes are TRBV5-4 and TRBJ1-6; 7 positions match TRBD1. CDR3 sequence (DNA): TGTGCCAGCAGCGAGGGACAGTATAATTCACCCCTCCACTTT. This encodes CASSEGQYNSPLHF.